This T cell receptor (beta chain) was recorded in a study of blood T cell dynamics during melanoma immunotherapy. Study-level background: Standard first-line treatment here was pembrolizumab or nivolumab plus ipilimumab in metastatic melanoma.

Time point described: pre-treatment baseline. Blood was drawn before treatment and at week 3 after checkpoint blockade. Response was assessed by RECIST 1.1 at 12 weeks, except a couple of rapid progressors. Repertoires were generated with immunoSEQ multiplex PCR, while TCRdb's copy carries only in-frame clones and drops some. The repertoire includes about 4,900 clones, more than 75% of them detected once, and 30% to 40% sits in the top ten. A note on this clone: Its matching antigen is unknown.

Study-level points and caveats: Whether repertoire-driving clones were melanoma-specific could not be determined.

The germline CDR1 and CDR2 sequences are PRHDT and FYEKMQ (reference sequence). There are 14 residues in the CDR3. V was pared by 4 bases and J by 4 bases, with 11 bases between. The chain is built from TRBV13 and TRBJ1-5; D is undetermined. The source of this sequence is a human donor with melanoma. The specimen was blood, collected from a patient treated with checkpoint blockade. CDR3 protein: CASSYRGSNQPQHF. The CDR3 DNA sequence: TGTGCCAGCAGCTACCGGGGTTCTAATCAGCCCCAGCATTTT.